This T cell receptor (beta chain) was profiled in a study of cytomegalovirus exposure and HLA in healthy donors. Study-wide results and limits: About 87% or about 30% of the time was how often most TCR beta V segments were productive, according to an earlier analysis.

The PCR had 60 Vbeta and 13 Jbeta primers. The assay was immunoSEQ multiplex PCR, and TCRdb's table has in-frame clones only and misses some. The sample includes about 160,000 clones, roughly 80% of them seen just once. The V gene's germline CDR1 is SGHTA and CDR2 FQGNSA. The CDR3 runs to 14 residues. The V and J ends lost 2 bases and 5 bases, in that order; junction bases with no gene match: 4. As concerns this clone: The antigen is unknown.

J is TRBJ2-5 and V is TRBV7-2; TRBD2 matches at 8 bases. Sequenced material: PBMCs. The receptor comes from a woman between 18 and 30 years old in good health and CMV-seronegative. This chain's CDR3 is CASSLQSSGETQYF. The CDR3 DNA follows: TGTGCCAGCAGCTTACAGTCTAGCGGGGAGACCCAGTACTTC.